What follows are 10 T cell receptor beta chains derived from one specimen sequenced in a study of T cell changes during pregnancy in multiple sclerosis (dated by TCRdb to about 2019). The library was built by means of the immunoSEQ multiplex PCR assay. The source is immuneACCESS, and TCRdb retained only in-frame sequences with V and J called. Part of the clones is not carried over; for the studies checked, unresolved V genes explain less than half of this, and the remainder is unexplained. A total of some 50,000 clones appear in this sample, approximately 90% of them only once. The ten top clones hold 2.9% of the sample. The input for sequencing was CD8+ T cells from peripheral blood mononuclear cells, taken in the second trimester of pregnancy. The receptors stem from a female donor with multiple sclerosis, enrolled in a pregnancy study.

The chain joins TRBV5-1 to TRBJ2-1, with TRBD1 matching over 7 bases. This CDR3 has 15 amino acids. CDR1 is SGHRS, CDR2 YFSETQ, per germline. V lost 1 base, J lost 6 bases, and 7 bases stayed unmatched. The CDR3 spells CASSLRRGLVNEQFF. CDR3 DNA: TGCGCCAGCAGCTTGAGAAGGGGGCTAGTCAATGAGCAGTTCTTC.

V and J are TRBV28 and TRBJ1-4; 9 bases fit TRBD1. CDR3 size: 15 residues. V lost 4 bases to trimming and J lost 6 bases; unmatched junction nucleotides: 6. Germline loops: CDR1 MDHEN, CDR2 SYDVKM. The DNA for the CDR3 is TGTGCCAGCAGTTACACAGGGGGCACGGATGAAAAACTGTTTTTT. Amino acid sequence: CASSYTGGTDEKLFF. Based on the CDR3 plus reference TRBV28 and TRBJ1-4, the full variable domain is DVKVTQSSRYLVKRTGEKVFLECVQDMDHENMFWYRQDPGLGLRLIYFSYDVKMKEKGDIPEGYSVSREKKERFSLILESASTNQTSMYLCASSYTGGTDEKLFFGSGTQLSVL.

The chain uses TRBV7-6 and TRBJ1-6; 11 bases are shared with TRBD1. The junction had 11 bases not matched to a gene; V was cut back by 0 bases and J by 10 bases. CDR1 is SGHVS, CDR2 FNYEAQ, per germline. The CDR3 has 18 amino acids. The CDR3 sequence is CASSLAPASRDRGSPLHF. CDR3 nucleotides: TGTGCCAGCAGCTTAGCCCCGGCTTCCCGGGACAGGGGGTCACCCCTCCACTTT.

The rearrangement links TRBV7-3 to TRBJ2-3; TRBD1 agrees at 8 bases. The CDR3 is 15 amino acids. The ends lost 2 bases at V and 6 bases at J; junction bases unmatched: 7. Germline V CDR1 and CDR2: SGHTA, FQGTGA. CDR3 amino acids: CASSLADRGFDTQYF. The CDR3 nucleotides are TGTGCCAGCAGCTTAGCTGACAGGGGTTTCGATACGCAGTATTTT.

V usage is TRBV4-2 and J usage is TRBJ2-1; D ambiguous. Trimming pared 4 bases from V and 3 bases from J, leaving 25 bases between. This CDR3 is 19 amino acids long. CDR1 and CDR2 from the germline V gene are LGHNA and YNFKEQ. CDR3 sequence: CASSPLVSTGAHNYNEQFF. The CDR3 nucleotides read TGTGCCAGCAGCCCCCTAGTGAGTACCGGCGCCCACAACTACAATGAGCAGTTCTTC.

The chain couples TRBV5-1 to TRBJ2-3, with 7 bases aligning to TRBD1. CDR1 is SGHRS, CDR2 YFSETQ, per germline. The V and J ends lost 0 bases and 3 bases, in that order; junction bases with no gene match: 10. The CDR3 sequence is 17 residues long. In nucleotides, the CDR3 is TGCGCCAGCAGCTTGGCCCTACAGGGGATCGAGACAGATACGCAGTATTTT. Translating gives CASSLALQGIETDTQYF.

This clone was picked up one time. The chain carries TRBV9 and TRBJ1-2, with 7 bases identical to TRBD1. V was clipped by 3 bases and J by 1 base; unmatched bases: 0. Germline CDR1 SGDLS, CDR2 YYNGEE. The CDR3 runs to 13 residues. CDR3 DNA: TGTGCCAGCAGCGGACAGGGTAACTATGGCTACACCTTC. It specifies CASSGQGNYGYTF.

The chain links TRBV6-6 to TRBJ1-2; weak D call: TRBD1 (6 bases). The germline gives CDR1 MNHNY, CDR2 SVGAGI (reference sequence). With 0 bases removed from V and 7 bases from J, the gap between germline ends came to 12 bases. The CDR3 loop spans 14 amino acids. The DNA for the CDR3 is TGTGCCAGCAGTTACTCAGGGGGGGCTGGTGGCTACACCTTC. Its protein is CASSYSGGAGGYTF.

The chain has TRBV2 and TRBJ1-2, with 9 nucleotides matching TRBD1. Unmatched junction bases numbered 3, after V lost 8 bases and J lost 5 bases. The length of the CDR3 is 12 residues. CDR1 and CDR2 from the germline V gene are SNHLY and FYNNEI. CDR3 DNA: TGTGCCAGCCCAGACAGGGGGTATGGCTACACCTTC. Its translation is CASPDRGYGYTF.

A note on this clone: The same CDR3 is also encoded by other DNA sequences in this sample. The chain links TRBV6-4 to TRBJ2-3, with 7 bases matching TRBD2. CDR1 and CDR2 (germline): MRHNA, SNTAGT. The CDR3 spans 15 residues. After removal of 4 bases from V and 0 bases from J, the junction contained 4 bases not matched to a gene. This chain's CDR3 is CASSVAGSSTDTQYF. As DNA, the CDR3 is TGTGCCAGCAGTGTAGCGGGCTCTAGCACAGATACGCAGTATTTT.